This T cell receptor beta chain was recovered during a study of T cell responses to AZD1222 COVID-19 vaccine. V shed 8 bases, J shed 6 bases, and the junction held 11 bases outside the gene matches. This CDR3 is built from 14 residues. In germline, CDR1 is SNHLY, CDR2 FYNNEI. About this clone: The target antigen is unknown.

The table came from immunoSEQ multiplex PCR; TCRdb's copy has only in-frame clones and leaves some out. The sample shows about 92,000 clones, around 88% of them seen only once. Whole-study findings and limits: Repertoires in all cases were sampled only once the peak T cell response had passed. Clonal diversity may have been underestimated in mostly white British donors. Among spike-specific TCRs, nearly half reportedly target unmutated variant regions.

This specimen was peripheral blood, taken on day 0 of MenACWY control vaccination. V and J are TRBV2 and TRBJ2-7; 9 nucleotides align to TRBD1. The TCR sequence derives from an adult in good health. The CDR3 loop is CASRTGDFTGEQYF. The CDR3 DNA is TGTGCCAGCCGGACAGGGGACTTCACTGGCGAGCAGTACTTC.